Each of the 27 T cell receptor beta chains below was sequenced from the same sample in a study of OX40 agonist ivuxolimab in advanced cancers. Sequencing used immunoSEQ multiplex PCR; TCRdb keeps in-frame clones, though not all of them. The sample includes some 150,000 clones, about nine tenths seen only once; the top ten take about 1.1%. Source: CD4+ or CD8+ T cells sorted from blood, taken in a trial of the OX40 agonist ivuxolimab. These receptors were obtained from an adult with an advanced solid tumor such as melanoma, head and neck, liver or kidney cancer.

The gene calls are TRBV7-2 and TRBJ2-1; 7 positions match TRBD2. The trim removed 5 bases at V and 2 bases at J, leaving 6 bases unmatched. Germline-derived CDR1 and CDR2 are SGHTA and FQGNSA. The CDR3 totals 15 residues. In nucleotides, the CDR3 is TGTGCCAGCAGCCAGGGAGGGAGGGCCTACAATGAGCAGTTCTTC. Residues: CASSQGGRAYNEQFF.

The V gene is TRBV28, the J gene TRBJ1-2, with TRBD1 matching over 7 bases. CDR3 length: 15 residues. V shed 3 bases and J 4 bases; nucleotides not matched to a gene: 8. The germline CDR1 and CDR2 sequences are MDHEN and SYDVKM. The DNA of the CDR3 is TGTGCCAGCAGTTTCCGTGACAGGGCGGGCTATGGCTACACCTTC. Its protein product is CASSFRDRAGYGYTF.

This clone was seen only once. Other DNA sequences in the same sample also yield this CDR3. This CDR3 is CASSLLATNEKLFF. CDR3 DNA: TGCGCCAGCAGCTTACTAGCAACTAATGAAAAACTGTTTTTT. This chain uses TRBV5-1 with TRBJ1-4; no definite D call. Germline lookup yields CDR1 SGHRS and CDR2 YFSETQ. Trimming stripped 2 bases from V and 0 bases from J, with 5 bases between. The CDR3 length is 14 residues.

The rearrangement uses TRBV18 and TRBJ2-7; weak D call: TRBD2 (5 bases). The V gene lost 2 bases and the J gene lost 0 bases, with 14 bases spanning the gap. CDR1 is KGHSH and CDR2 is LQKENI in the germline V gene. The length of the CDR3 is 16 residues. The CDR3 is CASSPERARLSYEQYF. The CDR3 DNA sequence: TGTGCCAGCTCACCAGAGAGGGCTAGACTCTCCTACGAGCAGTACTTC.

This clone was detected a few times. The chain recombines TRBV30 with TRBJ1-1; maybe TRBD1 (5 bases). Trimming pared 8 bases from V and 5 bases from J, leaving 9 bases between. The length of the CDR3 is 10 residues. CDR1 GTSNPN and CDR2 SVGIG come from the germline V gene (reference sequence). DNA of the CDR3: TGTGCCGGGGGGGAGACTGAAGCTTTCTTT. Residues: CAGGETEAFF.

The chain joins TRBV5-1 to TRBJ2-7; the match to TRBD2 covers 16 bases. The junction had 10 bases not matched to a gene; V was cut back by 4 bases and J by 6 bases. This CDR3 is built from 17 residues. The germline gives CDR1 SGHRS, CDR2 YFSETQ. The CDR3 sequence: CASSPGTSGRAGVEQYF. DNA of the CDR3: TGCGCCAGCAGCCCCGGGACTAGCGGGAGGGCAGGAGTCGAGCAGTACTTC.

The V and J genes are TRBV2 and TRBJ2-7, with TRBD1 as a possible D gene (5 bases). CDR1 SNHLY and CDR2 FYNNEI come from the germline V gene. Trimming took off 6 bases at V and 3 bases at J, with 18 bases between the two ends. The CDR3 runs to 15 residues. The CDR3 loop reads CASSQWGTGFYEQYF. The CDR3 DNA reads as TGTGCCAGCAGCCAATGGGGAACAGGTTTCTACGAGCAGTACTTC.

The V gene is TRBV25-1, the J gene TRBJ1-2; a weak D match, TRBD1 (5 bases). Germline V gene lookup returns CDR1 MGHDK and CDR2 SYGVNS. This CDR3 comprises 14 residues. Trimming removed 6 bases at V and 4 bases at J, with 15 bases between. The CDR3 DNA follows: TGTGCCAGCAGGGATACCGGGACGGTCTATGGCTACACCTTC. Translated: CASRDTGTVYGYTF.

CDR3 nucleotide sequence: TGCAGTGCGGACCGGGCCGAGCAGTTCTTC. Translating it yields CSADRAEQFF. The genes are TRBV20-1 and TRBJ2-1; the D is unclear. Trimming removed 6 bases from V and 10 bases from J, with 10 bases in between. Germline CDR1 and CDR2: DFQATT and SNEGSKA (reference sequence). The CDR3 sequence is 10 residues long.

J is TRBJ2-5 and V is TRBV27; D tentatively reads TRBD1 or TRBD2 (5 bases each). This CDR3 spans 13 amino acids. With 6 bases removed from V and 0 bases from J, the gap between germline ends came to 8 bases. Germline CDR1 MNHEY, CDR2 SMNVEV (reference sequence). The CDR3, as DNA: TGTGCCAGCAGGAGGGACCACCAAGAGACCCAGTACTTC. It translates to CASRRDHQETQYF.

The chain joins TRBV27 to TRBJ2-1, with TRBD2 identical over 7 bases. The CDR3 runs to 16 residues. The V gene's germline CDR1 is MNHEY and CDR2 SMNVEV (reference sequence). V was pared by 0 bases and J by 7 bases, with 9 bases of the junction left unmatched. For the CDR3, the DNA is TGTGCCAGCAGTTTATCGGAGTTAGCGGGTCTGAATGAGCAGTTCTTC. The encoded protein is CASSLSELAGLNEQFF.

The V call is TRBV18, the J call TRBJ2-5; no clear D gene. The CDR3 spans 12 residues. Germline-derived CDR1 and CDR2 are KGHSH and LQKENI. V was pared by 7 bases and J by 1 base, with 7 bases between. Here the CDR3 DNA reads TGTGCCAGCTTTCAGAGCCAAGAGACCCAGTACTTC. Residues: CASFQSQETQYF.

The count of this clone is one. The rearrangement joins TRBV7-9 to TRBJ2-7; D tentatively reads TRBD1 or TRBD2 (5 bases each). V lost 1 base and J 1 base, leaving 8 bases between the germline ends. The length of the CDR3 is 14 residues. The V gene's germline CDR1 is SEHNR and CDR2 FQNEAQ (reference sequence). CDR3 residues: CASSLVRESYEQYF. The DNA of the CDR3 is TGTGCCAGCAGCTTAGTCAGGGAGTCCTACGAGCAGTACTTC.

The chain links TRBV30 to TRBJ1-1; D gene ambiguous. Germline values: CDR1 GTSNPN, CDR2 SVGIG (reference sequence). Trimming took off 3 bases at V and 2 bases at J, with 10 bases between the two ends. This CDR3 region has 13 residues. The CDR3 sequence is CAWRSQPNTEAFF. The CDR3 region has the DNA TGTGCCTGGAGAAGCCAGCCTAACACTGAAGCTTTCTTT.

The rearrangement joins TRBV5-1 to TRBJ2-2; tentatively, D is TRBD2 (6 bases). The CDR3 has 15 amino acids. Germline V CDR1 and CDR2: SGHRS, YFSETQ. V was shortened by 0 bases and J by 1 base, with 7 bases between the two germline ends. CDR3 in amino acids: CASSLAGVNTGELFF. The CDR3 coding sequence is TGCGCCAGCAGCTTGGCGGGGGTGAACACCGGGGAGCTGTTTTTT.

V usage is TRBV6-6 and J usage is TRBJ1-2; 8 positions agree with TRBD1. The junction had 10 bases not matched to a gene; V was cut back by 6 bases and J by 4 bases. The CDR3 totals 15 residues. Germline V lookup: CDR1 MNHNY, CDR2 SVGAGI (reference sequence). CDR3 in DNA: TGTGCCAGCAGAGAACCCGGACAGGGAAGCTATGGCTACACCTTC. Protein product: CASREPGQGSYGYTF.

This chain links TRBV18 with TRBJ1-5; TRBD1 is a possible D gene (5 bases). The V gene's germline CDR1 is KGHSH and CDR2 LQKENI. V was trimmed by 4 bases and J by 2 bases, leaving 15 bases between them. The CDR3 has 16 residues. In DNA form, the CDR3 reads TGTGCCAGCTCACTAAACCAGAGGGGAGGCAATCAGCCCCAGCATTTT. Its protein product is CASSLNQRGGNQPQHF.

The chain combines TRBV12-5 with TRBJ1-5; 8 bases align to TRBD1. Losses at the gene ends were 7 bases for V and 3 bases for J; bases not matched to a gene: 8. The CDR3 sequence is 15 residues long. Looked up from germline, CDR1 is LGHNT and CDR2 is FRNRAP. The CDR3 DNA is TGTGCTAGTGCTAGGACAGGGAACTCCAATCAGCCCCAGCATTTT. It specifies CASARTGNSNQPQHF.

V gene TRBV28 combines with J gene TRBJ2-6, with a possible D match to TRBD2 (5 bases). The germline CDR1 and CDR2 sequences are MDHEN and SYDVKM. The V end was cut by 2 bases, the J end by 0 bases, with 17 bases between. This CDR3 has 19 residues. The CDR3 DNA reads TGTGCCAGCAGTTTAAGCGGCCGAGGACGGATCTCTGGGGCCAACGTCCTGACTTTC. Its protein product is CASSLSGRGRISGANVLTF.

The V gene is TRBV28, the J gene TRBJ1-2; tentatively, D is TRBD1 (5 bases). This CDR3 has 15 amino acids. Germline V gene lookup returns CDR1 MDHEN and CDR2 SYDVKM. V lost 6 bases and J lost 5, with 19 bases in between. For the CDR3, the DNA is TGTGCCAGCAGGGCAGGGAGCCCTCTCCTTTATGGCTACACCTTC. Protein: CASRAGSPLLYGYTF.

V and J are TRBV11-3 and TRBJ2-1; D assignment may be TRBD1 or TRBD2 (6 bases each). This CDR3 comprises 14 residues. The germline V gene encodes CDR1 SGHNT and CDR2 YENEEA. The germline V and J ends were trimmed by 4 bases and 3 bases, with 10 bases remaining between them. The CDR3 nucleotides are TGTGCCAGCAGCTCGGGGGCAAACTACAATGAGCAGTTCTTC. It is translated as CASSSGANYNEQFF.

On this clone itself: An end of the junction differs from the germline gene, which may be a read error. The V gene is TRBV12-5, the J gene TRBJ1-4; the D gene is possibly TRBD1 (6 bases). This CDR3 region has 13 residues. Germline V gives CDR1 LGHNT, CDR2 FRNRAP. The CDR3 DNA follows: TGTGCTAGTGGTTTGGACACCCCAGGGGCACCGCGTTTT. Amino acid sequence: CASGLDTPGAPRF.

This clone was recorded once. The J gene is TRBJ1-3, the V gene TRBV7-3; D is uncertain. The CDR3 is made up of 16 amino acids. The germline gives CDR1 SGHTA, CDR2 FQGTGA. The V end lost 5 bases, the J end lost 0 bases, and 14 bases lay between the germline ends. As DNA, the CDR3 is TGTGCCAGCAGCCGTGATCCCGACGGCTCTGGAAACACCATATATTTT. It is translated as CASSRDPDGSGNTIYF. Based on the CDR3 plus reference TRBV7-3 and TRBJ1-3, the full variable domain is GAGVSQTPSNKVTEKGKYVELRCDPISGHTALYWYRQSLGQGPEFLIYFQGTGAADDSGLPNDRFFAVRPEGSVSTLKIQRTERGDSAVYLCASSRDPDGSGNTIYFGEGSWLTVV.

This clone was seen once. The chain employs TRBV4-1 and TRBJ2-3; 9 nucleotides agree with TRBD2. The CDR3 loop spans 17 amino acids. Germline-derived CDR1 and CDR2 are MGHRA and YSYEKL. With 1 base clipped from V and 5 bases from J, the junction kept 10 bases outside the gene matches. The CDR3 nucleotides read TGCGCCAGCAGCCAAGGCCCTAGCGGGATAGGCGGAGATACGCAGTATTTT. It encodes CASSQGPSGIGGDTQYF.

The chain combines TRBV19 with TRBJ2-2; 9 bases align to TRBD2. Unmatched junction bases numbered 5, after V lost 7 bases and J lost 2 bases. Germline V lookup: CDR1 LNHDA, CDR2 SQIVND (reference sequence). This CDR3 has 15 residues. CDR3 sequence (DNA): TGTGCCAGTATTAGCGGGAGTGAAAACACCGGGGAGCTGTTTTTT. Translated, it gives CASISGSENTGELFF.

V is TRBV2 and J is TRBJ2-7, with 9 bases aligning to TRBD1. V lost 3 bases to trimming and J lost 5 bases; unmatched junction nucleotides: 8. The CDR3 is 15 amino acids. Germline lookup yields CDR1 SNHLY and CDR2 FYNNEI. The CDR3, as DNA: TGTGCCAGCAGTGACTGGATGGACAGGGGAAACGAGCAGTACTTC. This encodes CASSDWMDRGNEQYF. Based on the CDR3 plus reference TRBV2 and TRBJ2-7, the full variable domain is EPEVTQTPSHQVTQMGQEVILRCVPISNHLYFYWYRQILGQKVEFLVSFYNNEISEKSEIFDDQFSVERPDGSNFTLKIRSTKLEDSAMYFCASSDWMDRGNEQYFGPGTRLTVT.

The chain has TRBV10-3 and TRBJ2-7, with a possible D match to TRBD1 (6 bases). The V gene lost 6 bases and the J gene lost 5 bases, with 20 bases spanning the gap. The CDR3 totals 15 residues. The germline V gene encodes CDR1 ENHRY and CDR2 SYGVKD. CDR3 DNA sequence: TGTGCCATCAGCGGTTCCAGGGGCCTACAGAACGAGCAGTACTTC. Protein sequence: CAISGSRGLQNEQYF.